A selection of T cell receptor beta chains follows, all from one sample in a study of CD8+CD57+ T cells in acquired aplastic anemia. TCRdb re-called the reads with MiXCR, one entry per CDR3 protein. Of some 68,000 distinct CDR3 sequences in the sample, roughly half were seen once. Sample: sorted CD4+, CD8+, or CD8+CD57+ T cells (not recorded which) from PBMCs. The receptor source for this set is a human donor in good health, serving as a control. Each CDR3 is given with its conserved first and last residue. D genes are given only for firm matches. Clone size is given for some rows only: seen once, a few or many times, or a class if the clone is expanded.

V gene	J gene	clone size	D gene	CDR3 DNA	CDR3 protein
TRBV7-8	TRBJ2-7	-	-	TGTGCCAGCAGCTTTTGGGGCCCCTACGAGCAGTACTTC	CASSFWGPYEQYF
TRBV20-1	TRBJ1-4	-	-	TGCAGTGCTAGACAGAGCTATGAAAAACTGTTTTTT	CSARQSYEKLFF
TRBV2	TRBJ1-5	-	-	TGTGCCAGCAGTGGGCCTATACAGCCCCAGCATTTT	CASSGPIQPQHF
TRBV2	TRBJ2-3	-	-	TGTGCCAGCAGTCCGACACCAGATACGCAGTATTTT	CASSPTPDTQYF
TRBV7-6	TRBJ2-5	many	-	TGTGCCAGCAGCCCTGGTGAGACCCAGTACTTC	CASSPGETQYF
TRBV19	TRBJ1-5	few	TRBD1	TGTGCCAGTAGCTCTACAGGGGTGGGTCAGCCCCAGCATTTT	CASSSTGVGQPQHF
TRBV19	TRBJ2-1	once	-	TGTGCCAGTAGTAGTCACTACAATGAGCAGTTCTTC	CASSSHYNEQFF
TRBV12-3/TRBV12-4	TRBJ1-1	many	-	TGTGCCAGCAGGCCTCGCGGGGCGGGCACTGAAGCTTTCTTT	CASRPRGAGTEAFF
TRBV10-3	TRBJ2-3	medium-sized	TRBD2	TGTGCCATCAGTGAGCCAGCGGGGGGGACAGATACGCAGTATTTT	CAISEPAGGTDTQYF
TRBV12-3/TRBV12-4	TRBJ2-7	many	TRBD1	TGTGCCAGCAGTTCACCGAAGACAGGGCTCAAGTACGAGCAGTACTTC	CASSSPKTGLKYEQYF
TRBV20-1	TRBJ1-5	-	-	TGCAGTGCTAGAGATGGGGGTCAGCCCCAGCATTTT	CSARDGGQPQHF
TRBV7-6	TRBJ2-2	many	-	TGTGCCAGCAGCTTAGGCCCCTCGGCCGGGGAGCTGTTTTTT	CASSLGPSAGELFF
TRBV7-9	TRBJ2-7	once	-	TGTGCCAGCAGCTTGGACGTTTCCTACGAGCAGTACTTC	CASSLDVSYEQYF
TRBV15	TRBJ2-5	few	TRBD1	TGTGCCACCAGTAGGGACAGGGGAAGCAGGGAGACCCAGTACTTC	CATSRDRGSRETQYF
TRBV19	TRBJ2-7	-	-	TGTGCCAGTAGTACCCTTCCGGACTCTTCCTACGAGCAGTACTTC	CASSTLPDSSYEQYF
TRBV19	TRBJ2-3	-	-	TGTGCCAGTAGCCTCGAAGGGCGCACAGATACGCAGTATTTT	CASSLEGRTDTQYF
TRBV20-1	TRBJ2-7	-	TRBD2	TGCAGTGCCAGCGCCACTAGCGGGAGCTACGAGCAGTACTTC	CSASATSGSYEQYF
TRBV4-1	TRBJ2-2	many	-	TGCGCCAGCAGCCAAGTGATGCCAGGCGGGGAGCTGTTTTTT	CASSQVMPGGELFF
TRBV9	TRBJ2-5	-	-	TGTGCCAGCAGCGTAGGGGCAGGGGAAGAGACCCAGTACTTC	CASSVGAGEETQYF
TRBV19	TRBJ1-4	-	-	TGTGCCAGTAGTTCAAGTGCAACTAATGAAAAACTGTTTTTT	CASSSSATNEKLFF
TRBV4-1	TRBJ2-1	many	TRBD2	TGCGCCAGCAGCCAAGAGGGCTCGGCGGGGGGATACAATGAGCAGTTCTTC	CASSQEGSAGGYNEQFF
TRBV19	TRBJ1-5	-	-	TGTGCCAGTAGTGCTGGATCTCGGGGTCAGCCCCAGCATTTT	CASSAGSRGQPQHF
TRBV10-3	TRBJ1-2	-	TRBD1	TGTGCCATCAGTGCACGCGACAGGGTTGGCTACACCTTC	CAISARDRVGYTF
TRBV2	TRBJ1-1	-	-	TGTGCCAGCAGCCGTAGGGACGGGGAAGCTTTCTTT	CASSRRDGEAFF
TRBV12-3/TRBV12-4	TRBJ2-7	many	-	TGTGCCAGCAGTCCCCGGGTTCGCGCCTACGAGCAGTACTTC	CASSPRVRAYEQYF
TRBV6-4	TRBJ2-3	-	TRBD2	TGTGCCAGCAGTGCGGCGGGGGGGGCAGATACGCAGTATTTT	CASSAAGGADTQYF
TRBV5-5	TRBJ2-1	many	-	TGTGCCAGCAGCCCCGTCGCGCCGGGTCTATCCTACAATGAGCAGTTCTTC	CASSPVAPGLSYNEQFF
TRBV7-9	TRBJ2-5	-	-	TGTGCCAGCAGCTTGACGACTAGAGAGACCCAGTACTTC	CASSLTTRETQYF
TRBV24-1	TRBJ1-2	-	-	TGTGCCACCAGTGTAGAGGACAGCTATGGCTACACCTTC	CATSVEDSYGYTF
TRBV5-1	TRBJ2-7	-	-	TGCACCAGCAGGACCCTGGGTGAGCAGTACTTC	CTSRTLGEQYF
TRBV9	TRBJ2-3	-	-	TGTGCCAGCAGCGTAGGACAGCCTCCCACAGATACGCAGTATTTT	CASSVGQPPTDTQYF
TRBV2	TRBJ2-7	-	TRBD1	TGTGCCAGCAGTTTCGCTGGGACAGGGGTCTTTGAGCAGTACTTC	CASSFAGTGVFEQYF
TRBV24-1	TRBJ2-3	-	-	TGTGCCACCAGTGATACTACCTCTAGGGAAGATACGCAGTATTTT	CATSDTTSREDTQYF
TRBV19	TRBJ1-2	-	TRBD1	TGTGCCGTCGTAGGGGGACAGGGCTTCAGCTACACCTTC	CAVVGGQGFSYTF
TRBV9	TRBJ1-6	many	-	TGTGCCAGCAGCGCCTATGGGGGCAATTCACCCCTCCACTTT	CASSAYGGNSPLHF
TRBV5-4	TRBJ2-7	many	TRBD2	TGTGCCAGCAGCTTGGCCGGGGGACTAGCGGGAGATGACGAGCAGTACTTC	CASSLAGGLAGDDEQYF
TRBV20-1	TRBJ1-2	many	-	TGCAGTGCCCTGGATTGGGGCGACGGCTATGGCTACACCTTC	CSALDWGDGYGYTF
TRBV20-1	TRBJ2-7	many	-	TGCAGTGCTAGAGGGGCTACCCCGGGACTGTTCCACGAGCAGTACTTC	CSARGATPGLFHEQYF
TRBV15	TRBJ2-7	-	-	TGTGCCACCCGGGACTCATGGGGAACCCACGAGCAGTACTTC	CATRDSWGTHEQYF
TRBV10-2	TRBJ2-7	-	-	TGCGCCAGCAGTGCGGGGGGCGGGTACGAGCAGTACTTC	CASSAGGGYEQYF
TRBV7-8	TRBJ1-6	-	-	TGTGCCAGCAGTGAATATGGAGGAGGATTCCACTTT	CASSEYGGGFHF
TRBV19	TRBJ1-2	-	-	TGTGCCAGTAGTATCAGGGATTATGGCTACACCTTC	CASSIRDYGYTF
TRBV11-1	TRBJ2-7	-	TRBD2	TGTGCCAGCAGCTTAGCGGGAGGGGAGGGCCGATACGAGCAGTACTTC	CASSLAGGEGRYEQYF
TRBV5-1	TRBJ2-1	many	-	TGCGCCAGCAAACAGCTCGGGGCCTCCTACAATGAGCAGTTCTTC	CASKQLGASYNEQFF
TRBV2	TRBJ1-1	-	-	TGTGCCAGCAGTCGACAGGAGAACACTGAAGCTTTCTTT	CASSRQENTEAFF
TRBV7-8	TRBJ1-5	few	-	TGTGCCAGCAGCTTAGATAGCAATCAGCCCCAGCATTTT	CASSLDSNQPQHF
TRBV19	TRBJ1-6	-	-	TGTGCCAGTTGTAAGCAGAGGGGGTGGAATTCACCCCTCCACTTT	CASCKQRGWNSPLHF
TRBV7-6	TRBJ2-7	-	-	TGTGCCAGCAGCTCCCTCGGGGGAAGTGGCTCCTACGAGCAGTACTTC	CASSSLGGSGSYEQYF
TRBV4-1	TRBJ1-1	-	-	TGCGCCAGCAGCCGCACAGTAATGAACACTGAAGCTTTCTTT	CASSRTVMNTEAFF
TRBV12-3/TRBV12-4	TRBJ2-1	many	-	TGTGCCAGCAGCCCGCCCCCGACTGGTGAGCAGTTCTTC	CASSPPPTGEQFF
TRBV19	TRBJ1-5	few	-	TGTGCCAGTAGTGGCCAGGGTTTCAATCAGCCCCAGCATTTT	CASSGQGFNQPQHF
TRBV24-1	TRBJ2-1	medium-sized	-	TGTGCCACCAGTGACGAACAGACGGGGGGCGATGAGCAGTTCTTC	CATSDEQTGGDEQFF
TRBV10-3	TRBJ2-2	-	-	TGTGCCATCAAGGGCCCGAACACCGGGGAGCTGTTTTTT	CAIKGPNTGELFF
TRBV7-9	TRBJ2-1	many	TRBD1	TGTGCCAGCAGCTTAGCGATGGGACAGGGGTTCAATGAGCAGTTCTTC	CASSLAMGQGFNEQFF
TRBV2	TRBJ1-4	many	-	TGTGCCAGCAGTGACTTAGGGGTTCTTACTGAAAAACTGTTTTTT	CASSDLGVLTEKLFF
TRBV7-8	TRBJ2-3	few	TRBD2	TGTGCCAGCAGCTTAGGTAGCGGGAGAACAGATACGCAGTATTTT	CASSLGSGRTDTQYF
TRBV7-9	TRBJ2-3	-	-	TGTGCCAGCAGCTATGGCGCAGATACGCAGTATTTT	CASSYGADTQYF
TRBV11-1	TRBJ1-1	-	TRBD1	TGTGCCAGCAGTCCACTTCCGGGACAGGGGGCGGACACTGAAGCTTTCTTT	CASSPLPGQGADTEAFF
TRBV10-1	TRBJ1-5	medium-sized	-	TGCGCCAGTAAGGTCAATCAGCCCCAGCATTTT	CASKVNQPQHF
TRBV7-8	TRBJ2-7	few	-	TGTGCCAGCAGCTTAGGAGGGAGGACCTACGAGCAGTACTTC	CASSLGGRTYEQYF